Below are 15 T cell receptor beta chains sequenced from a single sample in a study of beta chain features in type 1 diabetes. The whole isolated RNA underwent reverse transcription, so sequencing captured expressed TCRB transcripts. Clones were sequenced by immunoSEQ multiplex PCR, and TCRdb holds only the in-frame ones, with some missing. Of just over 450,000 clones listed, approximately 31% are singletons. The sequenced sample consisted of naive CD4+ T cells from blood. The receptor set was obtained from a man younger than 30 in good health.

The sample holds a few counts of this clone. V gene TRBV30 combines with J gene TRBJ2-5; 8 bases are shared with TRBD1. The CDR3 totals 13 residues. From germline, CDR1 is GTSNPN and CDR2 SVGIG (reference sequence). V gave up 5 bases and J gave up 4 bases; unmatched junction bases: 6. The CDR3 loop is CAWGQGGGETQYF. CDR3 nucleotides: TGTGCCTGGGGACAGGGAGGAGGAGAGACCCAGTACTTC.

The table lists this clone with a few counts. The chain is built from TRBV6-6 and TRBJ2-5, with a possible D match to TRBD1 (6 bases). The CDR3 has 12 amino acids. The V end was cut by 6 bases, the J end by 5 bases, with 10 bases between. In germline, CDR1 is MNHNY, CDR2 SVGAGI (reference sequence). The CDR3 spells CASSQGSETQYF. The DNA for the CDR3 is TGTGCCAGCAGCCAGGGGTCGGAGACCCAGTACTTC.

V gene TRBV7-9 combines with J gene TRBJ2-5, with a possible D match to TRBD2 (5 bases). The CDR3 runs 15 residues. V was pared by 0 bases and J by 5 bases, with 13 bases between. CDR1 and CDR2 (germline): SEHNR, FQNEAQ (reference sequence). CDR3 DNA sequence: TGTGCCAGCAGCTTAGCCGGCCTGGGCGGGGAGACCCAGTACTTC. It encodes CASSLAGLGGETQYF.

This clone has a handful of counts. This sample also contains other DNA sequences that code for the same CDR3. The chain combines TRBV15 with TRBJ2-5, with no clear D. The germline V gene encodes CDR1 LNHNV and CDR2 YYDKDF (reference sequence). The CDR3 is 15 residues long. The germline V and J ends were trimmed by 0 bases and 0 bases, with 8 bases remaining between them. The CDR3 DNA sequence: TGTGCCACCAGCAGAGATCTGGCGGACCAAGAGACCCAGTACTTC. As protein: CATSRDLADQETQYF.

The chain couples TRBV4-2 to TRBJ2-3, with TRBD2 identical over 12 bases. The CDR3 loop spans 17 amino acids. The trim removed 3 bases at V and 2 bases at J, leaving 6 bases unmatched. Germline V gene sequence: CDR1 LGHNA, CDR2 YNFKEQ. CDR3 region: CASSQGGLAGLTDTQYF. The DNA of the CDR3 is TGTGCCAGCAGCCAGGGCGGACTAGCGGGACTCACAGATACGCAGTATTTT.

The chain recombines TRBV4-3 with TRBJ2-1, with D possibly called TRBD1 or TRBD2 (7 bases each). V lost 3 bases and J 0 bases, leaving 15 bases between the germline ends. Germline-derived CDR1 and CDR2 are LGHNA and YSLEER. The CDR3 is made up of 17 amino acids. The CDR3: CASSQARGGSSYNEQFF. CDR3 sequence (DNA): TGCGCCAGCAGCCAGGCCAGGGGGGGGAGCTCCTACAATGAGCAGTTCTTC.

The chain has TRBV7-3 and TRBJ2-1, with D maybe TRBD2 (5 bases). The CDR3 runs to 13 residues. Trimming removed 1 base at V and 14 bases at J, with 15 bases between. In germline, CDR1 is SGHTA, CDR2 FQGTGA. The CDR3 nucleotides read TGTGCCAGCAGCTTAAACCAGAAAGGAGCGGAGTTCTTC. Translation: CASSLNQKGAEFF.

The chain is built from TRBV5-4 and TRBJ2-1; the D gene is possibly TRBD1 (5 bases). V lost 0 bases and J lost 0, with 7 bases in between. Germline V gene data show CDR1 as SGHNT and CDR2 as YYREEE (reference sequence). This CDR3 is 15 amino acids long. The CDR3 DNA sequence: TGTGCCAGCAGCTTGGATCAGGGCTCCTACAATGAGCAGTTCTTC. The encoded protein is CASSLDQGSYNEQFF.

V gene TRBV7-2 combines with J gene TRBJ2-1; 9 nucleotides align to TRBD2. The V and J ends lost 6 bases and 5 bases, in that order; junction bases with no gene match: 8. Germline CDR1 and CDR2: SGHTA and FQGNSA. This CDR3 comprises 15 residues. In DNA, the CDR3 is TGTGCCAGCAGATCTCTAGCGGGACGAGACAATGAGCAGTTCTTC. Its translation: CASRSLAGRDNEQFF. Combining the CDR3 with reference TRBV7-2 and TRBJ2-1 gives the whole variable domain GAGVSQSPSNKVTEKGKDVELRCDPISGHTALYWYRQSLGQGLEFLIYFQGNSAPDKSGLPSDRFSAERTGGSVSTLTIQRTQQEDSAVYLCASRSLAGRDNEQFFGPGTRLTVL.

This clone has more than one count but fewer than ten. The V and J genes are TRBV6-1 and TRBJ1-2; D gene ambiguous. This CDR3 contains 12 residues. Germline CDR1 reads MNHNS; CDR2 reads SASEGT. Trimming cost V 5 bases and J 5 bases, with 9 bases left between them. DNA for the CDR3: TGTGCCAGCAGTCTCAGGTCTTATGGCTACACCTTC. Its protein product is CASSLRSYGYTF.

DNA for the CDR3: TGTGCCAGCAGCCAAGGGGACAGGGTCGCCTACGAGCAGTACTTC. Amino acids: CASSQGDRVAYEQYF. The chain carries TRBV7-9 and TRBJ2-7; TRBD1 matches 9 bases. J was trimmed by 2 bases and V by 5 bases; bases with no gene match: 7. This CDR3 contains 15 residues. Germline values: CDR1 SEHNR, CDR2 FQNEAQ (reference sequence).

V gene TRBV5-1 combines with J gene TRBJ2-1, with D possibly TRBD1 on 6 matching bases. This CDR3 region has 15 residues. V lost 0 bases, J lost 3 bases, and 10 bases lay in between. The germline V gene has CDR1 SGHRS and CDR2 YFSETQ. CDR3 bases: TGCGCCAGCAGCTTGGAGCAGGGGATCTACAATGAGCAGTTCTTC. Its protein is CASSLEQGIYNEQFF.

The genes are TRBV4-2 and TRBJ1-1; D unclear. Trimming shortened V by 1 base and J by 0 bases, and 9 bases separated the two germline ends. CDR1 is LGHNA, CDR2 YNFKEQ, per germline. There are 15 residues in the CDR3. CDR3 amino acids: CASSQVALMNTEAFF. The CDR3 nucleotides are TGTGCCAGCAGCCAAGTAGCCCTTATGAACACTGAAGCTTTCTTT.

The chain employs TRBV6-8 and TRBJ2-5; D not resolved. Germline CDR1 reads MNHGY; CDR2 reads SAAAGT. V shed 4 bases and J shed 5 bases, with 17 bases lying between them. CDR3 length: 15 residues. In DNA, the CDR3 is TGTGCCAGCAGTTCTATCCCACGCTCGTTGGAGACCCAGTACTTC. Translating it yields CASSSIPRSLETQYF.

The chain links TRBV10-3 to TRBJ1-1, with D uncertain. The CDR3 loop spans 13 amino acids. V was clipped by 7 bases and J by 4 bases, with 13 bases between them. Germline CDR1 is ENHRY and CDR2 is SYGVKD. The CDR3 DNA sequence: TGTGCCATCATCGACGTACCTGGCACTGAAGCTTTCTTT. It encodes CAIIDVPGTEAFF.